This T cell receptor beta chain was captured by sequencing in a study of T cell responses to AZD1222 COVID-19 vaccine. Whole-study results and caveats: An increase in Spike-specific TCR breadth and depth was observed after two AZD1222 doses.

Clones were read by immunoSEQ multiplex PCR, and TCRdb kept only the in-frame ones, dropping some. Here the sample spans more than 250,000 clones, more than 85% being singletons. As for this clone: Its antigen is as yet unknown.

This CDR3 region has 14 residues. Germline values: CDR1 LNHDA, CDR2 SQIVND (reference sequence). V lost 8 bases to trimming and J lost 9 bases; unmatched junction nucleotides: 10. This TCR was recovered from an adult in good health. The specimen was peripheral blood, collected on day 0 of AZD1222 vaccination. The chain combines TRBV19 with TRBJ2-1, with 10 bases lining up with TRBD2. The CDR3 DNA reads TGTGCCAGTCGAGAGCGGGGGGGGTCGGGTGAGCAGTTCTTC. Translation: CASRERGGSGEQFF.